The next 7 T cell receptor beta chains were all read from a single sample in a study of blood T cell repertoires in COVID-19. Only in-frame clones appear in the TCRdb table, and some are missing; sequencing was by immunoSEQ multiplex PCR. The profile shows approximately 92,000 clones, around four fifths of them singletons. Sequenced: peripheral blood. All receptors come from a man aged 50-60 years with acute or convalescent COVID-19.

The chain uses TRBV27 and TRBJ2-5; 7 bases fit TRBD2. Germline trimming cut 2 bases from V and 4 bases from J; bases unmatched to any gene: 1. Germline V gives CDR1 MNHEY, CDR2 SMNVEV (reference sequence). This CDR3 has 13 amino acids. The DNA of the CDR3 is TGTGCCAGCAGTTTAGGGGGGGGAGAGACCCAGTACTTC. This translates into CASSLGGGETQYF.

This clone has only a few counts. The chain has TRBV15 and TRBJ2-4; TRBD2 matches 9 bases. Per the germline V gene, CDR1 is LNHNV and CDR2 is YYDKDF (reference sequence). Trimming cost V 3 bases and J 9 bases; bases outside gene matches: 9. This CDR3 comprises 15 residues. CDR3 coding DNA: TGTGCCACCAGCAGCCAGAGCGGGGGGCTAAGCATTCAGTACTTC. Its protein is CATSSQSGGLSIQYF.

V usage is TRBV3-1 (or the pseudogene TRBV3-2) and J usage is TRBJ2-5; TRBD2 agrees at 9 bases. J was trimmed by 7 bases and V by 0 bases; bases with no gene match: 9. In germline, CDR1 is LGHDT, CDR2 YNNKEL (reference sequence). The CDR3 totals 16 residues. CDR3 amino acids: CASSQDGGGDPGTQYF. The CDR3 bases are TGTGCCAGCAGCCAAGATGGCGGGGGGGATCCGGGGACCCAGTACTTC.

The rearrangement joins TRBV7-2 to TRBJ2-7, with D possibly TRBD1 on 6 matching bases. The V end was cut by 5 bases, the J end by 6 bases, with 14 bases between. Germline-derived CDR1 and CDR2 are SGHTA and FQGNSA. This CDR3 is 13 amino acids long. The CDR3 here is CASSKDSFGEQYF. CDR3 in DNA: TGTGCCAGCAGCAAGGACAGCTTCGGCGAGCAGTACTTC.

V usage is TRBV7-2 and J usage is TRBJ1-2; D is perhaps TRBD1 (5 bases). Germline V lookup: CDR1 SGHTA, CDR2 FQGNSA. V was trimmed by 5 bases and J by 5 bases, leaving 18 bases between them. This CDR3 spans 15 amino acids. Written as DNA, the CDR3 is TGTGCCAGCAGCATACGGCCCGGGGGTCCTTATGGCTACACCTTC. Amino acids: CASSIRPGGPYGYTF.

This clone is a singleton in its sample. J is TRBJ2-5 and V is TRBV12-5, with D unclear. This CDR3 contains 12 residues. With 7 bases removed from V and 0 bases from J, the gap between germline ends came to 6 bases. The germline V gene encodes CDR1 LGHNT and CDR2 FRNRAP. The CDR3, as DNA: TGTGCTAGTGCCCTAAACCAAGAGACCCAGTACTTC. This gives the protein CASALNQETQYF. The whole variable domain, remainder taken from reference TRBV12-5 and TRBJ2-5, is DARVTQTPRHKVTEMGQEVTMRCQPILGHNTVFWYRQTMMQGLELLAYFRNRAPLDDSGMPKDRFSAEMPDATLATLKIQPSEPRDSAVYFCASALNQETQYFGPGTRLLVL.

The chain recombines TRBV6-6 with TRBJ1-3; D unresolved. This CDR3 region has 15 residues. V shed 8 bases and J shed 1 base, with 15 bases lying between them. Germline V gene lookup returns CDR1 MNHNY and CDR2 SVGAGI (reference sequence). The CDR3 loop reads CASGSPTGSGNTIYF. The DNA for the CDR3 is TGTGCCAGCGGCTCTCCGACGGGTTCTGGAAACACCATATATTTT.